This entry describes one TCR beta chain. The sample belongs to a study of blood T cell repertoires in COVID-19. Whole-study context: Nucleic acid was either cDNA or gDNA, and it came from T cells, B-cell-depleted T cells, or PBMCs.

Germline V CDR1 and CDR2: SGHVS, FNYEAQ. The CDR3 runs 15 residues. Trimming left V 2 bases short and J 3 bases short, with 10 bases between. TCRdb's copy holds only in-frame clones and misses some; the assay was immunoSEQ multiplex PCR. This sample has around 26,000 clones; approximately 80% occur once, and the top ten carry over 2%. This rearrangement joins TRBV7-6 to TRBJ1-4; D unclear. The specimen sequenced was peripheral blood. This sequence was found in a woman aged 70 to 79 with COVID-19, enrolled during active disease. The CDR3 DNA reads TGTGCCAGCAGCTTACAGGCAGGTCCTAATGAAAAACTGTTTTTT. This codes for CASSLQAGPNEKLFF.